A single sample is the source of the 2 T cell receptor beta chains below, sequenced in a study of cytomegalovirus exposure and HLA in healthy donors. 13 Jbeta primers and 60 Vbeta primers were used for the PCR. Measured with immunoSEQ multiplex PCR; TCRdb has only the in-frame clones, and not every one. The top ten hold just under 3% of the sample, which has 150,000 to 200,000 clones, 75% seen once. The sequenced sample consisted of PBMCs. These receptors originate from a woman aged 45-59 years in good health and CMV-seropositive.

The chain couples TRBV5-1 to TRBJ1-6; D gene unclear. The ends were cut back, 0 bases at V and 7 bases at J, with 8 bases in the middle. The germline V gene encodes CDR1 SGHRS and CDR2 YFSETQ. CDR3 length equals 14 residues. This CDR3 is CASSLANSNSPLHF. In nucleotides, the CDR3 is TGCGCCAGCAGCTTGGCAAATTCCAATTCACCCCTCCACTTT.

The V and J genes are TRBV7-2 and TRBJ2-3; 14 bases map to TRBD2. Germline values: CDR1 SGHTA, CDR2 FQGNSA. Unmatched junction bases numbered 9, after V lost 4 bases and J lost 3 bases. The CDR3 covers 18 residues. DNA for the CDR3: TGTGCCAGCAGCTGGGGGACTAGCGGGGGCTATTCAACAGATACGCAGTATTTT. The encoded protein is CASSWGTSGGYSTDTQYF.